This T cell receptor (beta chain) originates from a study of CD8 T cells in ankylosing spondylitis. Trimming stripped 2 bases from V and 1 base from J, with 9 bases between. The CDR3 loop spans 14 amino acids. The germline V gene encodes CDR1 SGHRS and CDR2 YFSETQ. Quantitative 5'-RACE with molecular barcodes was used to make the TCR beta libraries. TCRdb reanalysed the 5' RACE reads using MiXCR and keeps one entry per CDR3 protein. The sample shows about 480,000 distinct CDR3 sequences, 15% to 20% of them seen only once. General observations from the study: A motif of under 10 highly homologous TCR beta variants was seen as apparently characteristic of ankylosing spondylitis blood.

This clonotype was counted at least ten times. Its antigen is unidentified. The sample was blood, either unsorted or a sorted T cell fraction (not recorded which). The receptor comes from a male donor with ankylosing spondylitis. The rearrangement links TRBV5-1 to TRBJ1-1, with D possibly matching TRBD1 (5 bases). The CDR3 reads CASSFIGGNTEAFF. DNA for the CDR3: TGCGCCAGCAGCTTTATCGGGGGGAACACTGAAGCTTTCTTT.